The T cell receptor (beta chain) under discussion was sequenced for a study of blood T cell repertoires in COVID-19. Background on the study: The analysed material was cDNA or gDNA that came from T cells, B-cell-depleted T cells, or PBMCs.

Sequencing used immunoSEQ multiplex PCR; TCRdb keeps in-frame clones, though not all of them. The sample has tens of thousands of clones, 90% seen once; the top ten hold more than 8%. The V and J ends lost 5 bases and 2 bases, in that order; junction bases with no gene match: 13. This CDR3 contains 17 residues. Germline V gene data show CDR1 as KGHSH and CDR2 as LQKENI. This clonotype originated in an elderly woman with acute or convalescent COVID-19. J is TRBJ1-2 and V is TRBV18; TRBD1 matches at 8 bases. Input material: peripheral blood. As DNA, the CDR3 is TGTGCCAGCTCATCGACTCCAGGGGGCTCTTTAAACTATGGCTACACCTTC. Translated, it gives CASSSTPGGSLNYGYTF. Full variable domain (missing parts from reference TRBV18 and TRBJ1-2): NAGVMQNPRHLVRRRGQEARLRCSPMKGHSHVYWYRQLPEEGLKFMVYLQKENIIDESGMPKERFSAEFPKEGPSILRIQQVVRGDSAAYFCASSSTPGGSLNYGYTFGSGTRLTVV.